This TCR beta chain comes out of a study of OX40 agonist ivuxolimab in advanced cancers. Findings and limits, study-wide: Both blood CD4+ and CD8+ T cells showed clonal growth by week 6 at 0.1 to 3.0 mg/kg.

About this clone: What it binds is unknown.

The data were produced by immunoSEQ multiplex PCR, yet TCRdb's version contains in-frame clones alone and is incomplete. The table shows about 70,000 clones, with about 93% occurring only once. The input for sequencing was CD4+ or CD8+ T cells sorted from blood, taken in a trial of the OX40 agonist ivuxolimab. The clonotype comes from an adult with an advanced solid tumor such as melanoma, head and neck, liver or kidney cancer.

The DNA of the CDR3 is TGTGCCAGCAGTGAGAGACAGCTCATCGATGGCTACACCTTC. This sequence encodes CASSERQLIDGYTF. The chain employs TRBV6-1 and TRBJ1-2; maybe TRBD1 (5 bases). V was clipped by 3 bases and J by 6 bases, with 14 bases between them. CDR3 length: 14 residues. The germline gives CDR1 MNHNS, CDR2 SASEGT.